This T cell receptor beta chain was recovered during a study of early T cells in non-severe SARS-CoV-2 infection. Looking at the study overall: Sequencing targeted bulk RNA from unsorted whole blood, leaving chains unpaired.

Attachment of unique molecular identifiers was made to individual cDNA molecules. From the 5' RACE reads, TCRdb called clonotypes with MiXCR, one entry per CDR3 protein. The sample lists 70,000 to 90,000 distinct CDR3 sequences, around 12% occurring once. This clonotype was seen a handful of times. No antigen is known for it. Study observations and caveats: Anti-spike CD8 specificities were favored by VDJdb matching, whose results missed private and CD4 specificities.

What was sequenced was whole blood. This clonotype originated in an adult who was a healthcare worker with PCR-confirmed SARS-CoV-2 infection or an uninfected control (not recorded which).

The CDR3: CASSRTSGNHNEQFF. The CDR3, as DNA: TGTGCCAGCAGCAGGACTAGCGGGAACCACAATGAGCAGTTCTTC. The rearrangement uses TRBV28 and TRBJ2-1; 12 bases match TRBD2. In germline, CDR1 is MDHEN, CDR2 SYDVKM. CDR3 length: 15 residues. V trimming: 6 bases; J trimming: 5 bases; junction bases outside the gene matches: 5.